This is a list of T cell receptor beta chains from one sample in a study of T cell repertoires in cytomegalovirus infection. TCRdb itself ran the reads through MiXCR, one entry per CDR3 protein. The table lists 150,000 to 200,000 distinct CDR3 sequences, roughly 30% of them singletons, with under 35% in the top ten. Material for sequencing was PBMCs. Receptors originate from a human donor in good health (CMV status not recorded). Some clones in this sample may be carry-over from other donors' samples. Each CDR3 is given with its conserved first and last residue. A D gene is named only where the DNA matches it firmly. Only some rows state a clone size, as once, few, many or a class for expanded clones.

TGTGCCAGCAGCCCGTTATCACCCCTCCACTTT CASSPLSPLHF TRBJ1-6 . . TRBV5-8
TGCAGTGCTACCGGGACAGGGGGCTCGGACACCGGGGAGCTGTTTTTT CSATGTGGSDTGELFF TRBJ2-2 TRBD1 . TRBV20-1
TGTGCCAGCACCTACACCCCTCGAAACACCATATATTTT CASTYTPRNTIYF TRBJ1-3 . few TRBV7-2
TGTGCCAGCACCTCCCTTAGCACAGATACGCAGTATTTT CASTSLSTDTQYF TRBJ2-3 . many TRBV7-8
TGTGCCAGCAGCTTGCTCCCCCCGGATACCTCCTACAATGAGCAGTTCTTC CASSLLPPDTSYNEQFF TRBJ2-1 . few TRBV5-4
TGTGCCAGCAGCCCTGGGACACTGTACCAAGAGACCCAGTACTTC CASSPGTLYQETQYF TRBJ2-5 . few TRBV7-2
TGCAGTGCTAGTAGGTCAGCAGCAACCTACGAGCAGTACTTC CSASRSAATYEQYF TRBJ2-7 . . TRBV20-1
TGTGCCAGCAGAGTTGGGGACAATGAAGCTTTCTTT CASRVGDNEAFF TRBJ1-1 . . TRBV28
TGCAGCGTTGAATCAGGGACTAGCGGGGCCTTCTCCTACAATGAGCAGTTCTTC CSVESGTSGAFSYNEQFF TRBJ2-1 TRBD2 . TRBV29-1
TGTGCCAGCAGTTACTCGAGCCAGAAGTTCAATCAGCCCCAGCATTTT CASSYSSQKFNQPQHF TRBJ1-5 . few TRBV6-2/TRBV6-3
TGCGCCAGCAGCAGGGGGACAGGGGACGAGCAGTACTTC CASSRGTGDEQYF TRBJ2-7 TRBD1 . TRBV5-1
TGTGCCAGCAGCACGCGGGTAGCGGTGGGCACAGATACGCAGTATTTT CASSTRVAVGTDTQYF TRBJ2-3 . . TRBV6-2/TRBV6-3
TGTGCCAGCAGGGTCGAGGGCAGGGGGCTTGATCAGCCCCAGCATTTT CASRVEGRGLDQPQHF TRBJ1-5 TRBD1 . TRBV6-6
TGTGCCAGCAGCATGCGCAGCTCCGGGACAGGATCGCCCCTCCACTTT CASSMRSSGTGSPLHF TRBJ1-6 TRBD1 . TRBV14
TGTGCCACCAGCCCCACCACAGGGACGGGAGATACGCAGTATTTT CATSPTTGTGDTQYF TRBJ2-3 . few TRBV24-1
TGTGCCAGCAGTTTCCTGAGGGAAGAGCAGTACTTC CASSFLREEQYF TRBJ2-7 . . TRBV12-3/TRBV12-4
TGCAGCGTTGTGGGTCCCGAGGATGAGCAGTTCTTC CSVVGPEDEQFF TRBJ2-1 . few TRBV29-1
TGTGCCAGCAGCCAAACAACAGGGAGTATGGATGGCTACACCTTC CASSQTTGSMDGYTF TRBJ1-2 . few TRBV12-3/TRBV12-4
TGTGCCAGCAGCGTTAGCGGGGGGCTGTACAATGAGCAGTTCTTC CASSVSGGLYNEQFF TRBJ2-1 TRBD2 . TRBV5-4
TGTGCCAGCAGCCCCCCGACGGCGGGAGCAGCAGATACGCAGTATTTT CASSPPTAGAADTQYF TRBJ2-3 TRBD2 many TRBV7-3
TGTGCCAGCTCACCAGACGGAACCCCTTATAATTCACCCCTCCACTTT CASSPDGTPYNSPLHF TRBJ1-6 . . TRBV18
TGTGCCAGCAGCTTAGATAGGTCGACAGAAAGCTCCTACAATGAGCAGTTCTTC CASSLDRSTESSYNEQFF TRBJ2-1 . . TRBV11-2
TGCAGCGTTGCGGCCCAGGGGGCTCGGAATGAGCAGTTCTTC CSVAAQGARNEQFF TRBJ2-1 TRBD1 few TRBV29-1
TGTGCCAGCAGCTTATCTGTGGGACAGCACACTGAAGCTTTCTTT CASSLSVGQHTEAFF TRBJ1-1 TRBD1 . TRBV7-2
TGTGCCAGCGGCTTACAGGGGTACGATTCACCCCTCCACTTT CASGLQGYDSPLHF TRBJ1-6 TRBD1 . TRBV12-3/TRBV12-4
TGTGCCAGCAGTTCGACATCTGCCTCTGGAAACACCATATATTTT CASSSTSASGNTIYF TRBJ1-3 . . TRBV6-8
TGCAGTGTTCGCTCGACAGGGCGGATGAACACTGAAGCTTTCTTT CSVRSTGRMNTEAFF TRBJ1-1 TRBD1 once TRBV20-1
TGTGCCATCAGTGAGTTGCAGGGTGGATCACCCCTCCACTTT CAISELQGGSPLHF TRBJ1-6 . once TRBV10-3
TGTGCCAGCAGCTTAGCGGGCAGGGATGACAATGAGCAGTTCTTC CASSLAGRDDNEQFF TRBJ2-1 . . TRBV7-2
TGTGCCACCGTAGAACCTCCTGGTTCGAACACTGAAGCTTTCTTT CATVEPPGSNTEAFF TRBJ1-1 . . TRBV6-2/TRBV6-3
TGTGCCACCAGCAGTCTTATCTGGGGGGGCGAGGAGCCCCAGCATTTT CATSSLIWGGEEPQHF TRBJ1-5 . few TRBV15
TGCAGCGGAACAGGGGGCGGTGGCTACACCTTC CSGTGGGGYTF TRBJ1-2 TRBD1 few TRBV29-1
TGTGCCAGCAGCCCTCAACCCGGACACGAAGAGACCCAGTACTTC CASSPQPGHEETQYF TRBJ2-5 . many TRBV7-2
TGTGCCAGCAGAACTGTGTCGGGGAGTTCTGGAAACACCATATATTTT CASRTVSGSSGNTIYF TRBJ1-3 . few TRBV6-5
TGTGCCAGCACTAGGAACCAAGAGACCCAGTACTTC CASTRNQETQYF TRBJ2-5 . . TRBV12-3/TRBV12-4
TGTGCCAGCAGCCCCCCGGGGGCCAATCAGCCCCAGCATTTT CASSPPGANQPQHF TRBJ1-5 . . TRBV3-1
TGTGCCAGCAGCTCCCCAACTACTAACTATGGCTACACCTTC CASSSPTTNYGYTF TRBJ1-2 . . TRBV7-2
TGTGCCAGCAGCCCCCCCAGTGGGGGTTCGGAGACCCAGTACTTC CASSPPSGGSETQYF TRBJ2-5 . . TRBV7-9
TGTGCCAGCAGCTCGACTAGCGGGTACGAGCAGTACTTC CASSSTSGYEQYF TRBJ2-7 TRBD2 few TRBV7-2
TGTGCCAGCAGTCCCGCGGGTTCTGGACGAGGTCACGAGCAGTACTTC CASSPAGSGRGHEQYF TRBJ2-7 . few TRBV6-2/TRBV6-3
TGTGCTAGTGGTTCCTACGGGGAGAGGGTTCAGCCCCAGCATTTT CASGSYGERVQPQHF TRBJ1-5 . . TRBV12-5